This T cell receptor (beta chain) was identified during a study of cytomegalovirus exposure and HLA in healthy donors. The V end was cut by 3 bases, the J end by 9 bases, with 13 bases between. CDR3 length: 13 amino acids. The germline V gene encodes CDR1 LNHDA and CDR2 SQIVND (reference sequence). Study conclusions and caveats: V segments that were indistinguishable, TRBV6-2 and TRBV6-3 among them, were omitted from analysis. Information on immune exposure was restricted to one variable (CMV serostatus). Sequence variants that were highly shared formed a cluster that was likely a sequencing artifact. Associated with cytomegalovirus, according to the listing, were about 160 TCR beta chains.

About this clone: The antigen is unknown.

Primers: 60 Vbeta forward and 13 Jbeta reverse. Only in-frame clones appear in the TCRdb table, and some are missing; sequencing was by immunoSEQ multiplex PCR. There are roughly 77,000 clones in the sample, with approximately 4.6% held by the top ten. What was sequenced was PBMCs. The chain links TRBV19 to TRBJ2-3, with D unresolved. This TCR was sampled from a man aged 30 to 39 in good health and CMV-seronegative. The CDR3 nucleotides read TGTGCCAGTAGTATTGGCTGGCCAAAGACGCAGTATTTT. This gives the protein CASSIGWPKTQYF.